These 26 T cell receptor beta chains came from one sample sequenced in a study of glioma-infiltrating T cells after dendritic cell vaccination. Using immunoSEQ multiplex PCR, the repertoire was profiled, and TCRdb retains in-frame clones only, with some absent. In the table there are some 70,000 clones, around 83% of which are singletons. The sequences come from blood, collected before dendritic cell vaccination. Receptors originate from a human donor with glioblastoma.

This chain joins TRBV5-1 and TRBJ2-5, with TRBD2 as a possible D gene (7 bases). V lost 6 bases and J 5 bases, leaving 17 bases between the germline ends. This CDR3 spans 14 amino acids. The germline CDR1 and CDR2 sequences are SGHRS and YFSETQ. CDR3 nucleotides: TGCGCCAGCAACTTCATGGGGGGGCAGGAGACCCAGTACTTC. Translation gives CASNFMGGQETQYF.

The V and J genes are TRBV10-3 and TRBJ2-3; the D gene is possibly TRBD1 (6 bases). From germline, CDR1 is ENHRY and CDR2 SYGVKD. The CDR3 length is 20 residues. Deletions cut 0 bases from V and 2 bases from J, with 24 bases between. The CDR3 is CAISESNGPQGRVPTDTQYF. CDR3 DNA: TGTGCCATCAGTGAGTCGAATGGCCCCCAGGGGCGGGTCCCCACAGATACGCAGTATTTT.

This sequence joins TRBV6-1 and TRBJ1-1; D ambiguous. Germline values: CDR1 MNHNS, CDR2 SASEGT. The length of the CDR3 is 13 residues. Trimming stripped 2 bases from V and 6 bases from J, with 10 bases between. The CDR3 nucleotides are TGTGCCAGCAGTGAAATCGGGTTTGCTGAAGCTTTCTTT. Translation: CASSEIGFAEAFF.

The chain carries TRBV30 and TRBJ2-5; D call uncertain. The J call may be mistaken, given a closer DNA end match to TRBJ2-7. CDR1 is GTSNPN, CDR2 SVGIG, per germline (reference sequence). The CDR3 length is 13 residues. The CDR3 bases are TGTGCCTGGAGTGTTCTAGGCCCTTACGAGCAGTACTTC. Amino acid sequence: CAWSVLGPYEQYF.

The rearrangement links TRBV12-5 to TRBJ1-5; D might be TRBD1 (5 bases). With 6 bases removed from V and 4 bases from J, the gap between germline ends came to 13 bases. This CDR3 region has 14 residues. CDR1 is LGHNT and CDR2 is FRNRAP in the germline V gene. The CDR3 reads CASGRAGGNQPQHF. The CDR3 nucleotides are TGTGCTAGTGGACGCGCCGGGGGGAATCAGCCCCAGCATTTT.

The chain recombines TRBV7-9 with TRBJ2-7, with D maybe TRBD2 (6 bases). From germline, CDR1 is SEHNR and CDR2 FQNEAQ (reference sequence). Trimming shortened V by 4 bases and J by 0 bases, and 22 bases separated the two germline ends. The length of the CDR3 is 18 residues. The CDR3 loop reads CASSSVGRLAGISYEQYF. CDR3 coding DNA: TGTGCCAGCAGCTCTGTGGGGCGCCTCGCGGGGATCTCCTACGAGCAGTACTTC.

The chain combines TRBV7-9 with TRBJ2-2, with a possible D match to TRBD2 (5 bases). The CDR3 sequence is 13 residues long. Germline-derived CDR1 and CDR2 are SEHNR and FQNEAQ (reference sequence). Trimming left V 5 bases short and J 5 bases short, with 9 bases between. CDR3 bases: TGTGCCAGCAGCAGGGAGCGGACCGGGGAGCTGTTTTTT. Its protein product is CASSRERTGELFF.

This clone was found a few times. The V call is TRBV9, the J call TRBJ2-7, with 8 bases matching TRBD2. CDR3 length: 15 residues. Germline loops: CDR1 SGDLS, CDR2 YYNGEE. V shed 3 bases, J shed 5 bases, and the junction held 10 bases outside the gene matches. CDR3 coding DNA: TGTGCCAGCAGCGCCTCGGGAGGGTCGTGGGACGAGCAGTACTTC. This sequence encodes CASSASGGSWDEQYF. Looking up the rest from reference TRBV9 and TRBJ2-7 gives the full variable domain: DSGVTQTPKHLITATGQRVTLRCSPRSGDLSVYWYQQSLDQGLQFLIQYYNGEERAKGNILERFSAQQFPDLHSELNLSSLELGDSALYFCASSASGGSWDEQYFGPGTRLTVT.

The chain carries TRBV7-2 and TRBJ2-3; the match to TRBD2 covers 7 bases. CDR3 size: 15 residues. After removal of 2 bases from V and 6 bases from J, the junction contained 8 bases not matched to a gene. Germline lookup yields CDR1 SGHTA and CDR2 FQGNSA. CDR3 sequence: CASSLTAGPGDTQYF. The CDR3 DNA is TGTGCCAGCAGCTTAACAGCGGGGCCAGGGGATACGCAGTATTTT.

The chain combines TRBV5-1 with TRBJ2-7; 8 nucleotides match TRBD1. Trimming removed 4 bases from V and 0 bases from J; junction bases left unmatched: 6. The germline gives CDR1 SGHRS, CDR2 YFSETQ. CDR3 size: 15 residues. The CDR3 spells CASSPRTGSSYEQYF. In nucleotides, the CDR3 is TGCGCCAGCAGCCCTAGGACAGGGAGCTCCTACGAGCAGTACTTC.

Only one count was recorded for this clone. The gene calls are TRBV28 and TRBJ1-2; D gene uncertain. V was trimmed by 6 bases and J by 4 bases, leaving 12 bases between them. This CDR3 has 13 amino acids. The V gene's germline CDR1 is MDHEN and CDR2 SYDVKM. The CDR3, as DNA: TGTGCCAGCAGATTCGCTGGGAGCTATGGCTACACCTTC. It codes for CASRFAGSYGYTF.

CDR3 sequence: CASSLNGEKQETQYF. CDR3 nucleotide sequence: TGTGCCAGCAGCCTAAACGGGGAGAAACAAGAGACCCAGTACTTC. This chain connects TRBV7-9 to TRBJ2-5, with a tentative D call TRBD2 (5 bases). V gave up 5 bases and J gave up 2 bases, with 15 bases separating them. Germline V gene sequence: CDR1 SEHNR, CDR2 FQNEAQ (reference sequence). The CDR3 is 15 amino acids.

The genes are TRBV19 and TRBJ2-3; 7 nucleotides agree with TRBD1. V shed 11 bases and J 2 bases; nucleotides not matched to a gene: 10. This CDR3 region has 14 residues. The germline CDR1 and CDR2 sequences are LNHDA and SQIVND (reference sequence). CDR3 sequence reads: CASRDSTFTDTQYF. CDR3 DNA: TGTGCCTCGAGGGACAGCACATTCACAGATACGCAGTATTTT.

In its sample, this clone was seen a few times. The chain uses TRBV28 and TRBJ2-2; weak D call: TRBD1 (5 bases). There are 14 residues in the CDR3. The ends were cut back, 6 bases at V and 5 bases at J, with 13 bases in the middle. The V gene's germline CDR1 is MDHEN and CDR2 SYDVKM. The CDR3, as DNA: TGTGCCAGCAGCAGAACAGGACGGACCGGGGAGCTGTTTTTT. Translation: CASSRTGRTGELFF. Drawing the rest from reference TRBV28 and TRBJ2-2, the complete variable domain is DVKVTQSSRYLVKRTGEKVFLECVQDMDHENMFWYRQDPGLGLRLIYFSYDVKMKEKGDIPEGYSVSREKKERFSLILESASTNQTSMYLCASSRTGRTGELFFGEGSRLTVL.

The chain employs TRBV5-6 and TRBJ2-5; D not resolved. Germline CDR1 reads SGHDT; CDR2 reads YYEEEE. The V end was cut by 0 bases, the J end by 2 bases, with 5 bases between. This CDR3 is 13 amino acids long. This CDR3 is CASSLVEQETQYF. The CDR3, as DNA: TGTGCCAGCAGCTTGGTGGAGCAAGAGACCCAGTACTTC.

The genes are TRBV30 and TRBJ1-2, with 8 positions matching TRBD1. From germline, CDR1 is GTSNPN and CDR2 SVGIG (reference sequence). The CDR3 is made up of 15 amino acids. J was trimmed by 2 bases and V by 0 bases; bases with no gene match: 5. DNA for the CDR3: TGTGCCTGGAGTGTACCAGGGGGCGCAAACTATGGCTACACCTTC. This gives the protein CAWSVPGGANYGYTF.

The chain employs TRBV2 and TRBJ2-5, with TRBD2 identical over 7 bases. The CDR3 spans 12 residues. The V gene's germline CDR1 is SNHLY and CDR2 FYNNEI. The V segment lost 7 bases and the J segment 4 bases; nucleotides outside the gene matches: 3. The CDR3 loop is CASTGEGETQYF. CDR3 bases: TGTGCCAGCACGGGGGAGGGAGAGACCCAGTACTTC.

This sequence joins TRBV19 and TRBJ2-7; TRBD1 matches 8 bases. Germline-derived CDR1 and CDR2 are LNHDA and SQIVND (reference sequence). This CDR3 is built from 13 residues. Germline trimming cut 9 bases from V and 5 bases from J; bases unmatched to any gene: 9. The CDR3 reads CASVGAGGNEQYF. CDR3 bases: TGTGCCAGCGTCGGTGCAGGGGGCAACGAGCAGTACTTC.

The rearrangement uses TRBV6-6 and TRBJ2-2; TRBD2 matches 14 bases. The ends lost 5 bases at V and 7 bases at J; junction bases unmatched: 6. Germline V CDR1 and CDR2: MNHNY, SVGAGI (reference sequence). The CDR3 covers 16 residues. The CDR3 DNA reads as TGTGCCAGCAGTCCGACTAGCGGGGGGGCTGGCGGGGAGCTGTTTTTT. Protein: CASSPTSGGAGGELFF.

The genes are TRBV6-5 and TRBJ2-7; maybe TRBD1 (5 bases). This CDR3 contains 14 residues. Trimming shortened V by 5 bases and J by 4 bases, and 15 bases separated the two germline ends. Germline CDR1 reads MNHEY; CDR2 reads SVGAGI. The CDR3, as DNA: TGTGCCAGCAGTCCCCCCGGACCAGGGTACGAGCAGTACTTC. This encodes CASSPPGPGYEQYF.

The CDR3 DNA reads TGTGCCAGCAGACCCAGCGGGGGGATGAATGAGCAGTTCTTC. Translating gives CASRPSGGMNEQFF. The chain uses TRBV6-5 and TRBJ2-1; 9 nucleotides agree with TRBD2. The V segment lost 6 bases and the J segment 7 bases; nucleotides outside the gene matches: 7. The CDR3 extends over 14 amino acids. CDR1 is MNHEY, CDR2 SVGAGI, per germline.

The CDR3 coding sequence is TGTGCCAGCTCACCTTCGGGAGAAGAGACCCAGTACTTC. This codes for CASSPSGEETQYF. The chain carries TRBV18 and TRBJ2-5; possibly TRBD2 for D (6 bases). The germline CDR1 and CDR2 sequences are KGHSH and LQKENI. CDR3 length equals 13 residues. V lost 3 bases to trimming and J lost 3 bases, with 8 bases between them.

This clone was picked up one time. V gene TRBV2 combines with J gene TRBJ1-2; a weak D match, TRBD1 (6 bases). Per the germline V gene, CDR1 is SNHLY and CDR2 is FYNNEI. This CDR3 spans 17 amino acids. With 4 bases removed from V and 8 bases from J, the gap between germline ends came to 26 bases. The CDR3 nucleotides read TGTGCCAGCAGTGTCCTCTTGGTGACTCAGGGGCGGAGGGGCTACACCTTC. It specifies CASSVLLVTQGRRGYTF.

The J gene is TRBJ2-7, the V gene TRBV10-3, with TRBD2 as a possible D gene (7 bases). Germline loops: CDR1 ENHRY, CDR2 SYGVKD. V lost 8 bases and J 5 bases, leaving 19 bases between the germline ends. The CDR3 contains 14 residues. Here the CDR3 reads CAIAAGAHGDEQYF. DNA for the CDR3: TGTGCCATCGCCGCGGGGGCCCACGGGGACGAGCAGTACTTC.

This chain links TRBV5-1 with TRBJ2-5; no firm D call. Looked up from germline, CDR1 is SGHRS and CDR2 is YFSETQ. Between the trimmed V and J ends, which lost 7 bases and 5 bases, there was a span of 15 bases. CDR3 length: 13 amino acids. The CDR3 loop is CASQSRVGETQYF. CDR3 nucleotide sequence: TGCGCCAGCCAAAGCCGGGTCGGGGAGACCCAGTACTTC. Based on the CDR3 plus reference TRBV5-1 and TRBJ2-5, the full variable domain is KAGVTQTPRYLIKTRGQQVTLSCSPISGHRSVSWYQQTPGQGLQFLFEYFSETQRNKGNFPGRFSGRQFSNSRSEMNVSTLELGDSALYLCASQSRVGETQYFGPGTRLLVL.

This chain joins TRBV4-1 and TRBJ2-1; TRBD2 might be the D (6 bases). Germline V gene sequence: CDR1 MGHRA, CDR2 YSYEKL. The CDR3 totals 17 residues. Trimming took 0 bases from V and 5 from J, leaving 17 bases between them. The CDR3 bases are TGCGCCAGCAGCCAAGATCCCGCAGGGAGGAAGGACAATGAGCAGTTCTTC. This gives the protein CASSQDPAGRKDNEQFF.